This is a list of T cell receptor beta chains from one sample in a study of cytotoxic CD8 clonotypes in ibrutinib-treated CLL. Generated by immunoSEQ multiplex PCR, the TCRdb table keeps only in-frame clones and is missing some. The table includes approximately 150,000 clones, less than 85% detected once. The source was PBMCs, collected after 24 months of ibrutinib treatment. The receptors stem from a human donor with chronic lymphocytic leukemia. CDR3s include the opening cysteine and the closing phenylalanine or tryptophan. Fields, in order: J gene, clone size, D gene, V gene, CDR3 DNA, CDR3 protein. A D gene is named only where the DNA matches it firmly. Some rows mark clone size as missing; the rest say once, few, many or name a class of expanded clone.

j_call: TRBJ2-7; clone_size: -; d_call: -; v_call: TRBV7-9; cdr3_nt: TGTGCCAGCAGCTTAGGAGCGGGCCGGGACGAGCAGTACTTC; cdr3_aa: CASSLGAGRDEQYF
j_call: TRBJ2-7; clone_size: -; d_call: -; v_call: TRBV5-1; cdr3_nt: TGCGCCAGCAGCCCATCCGGGACCGCCTACGAGCAGTACTTC; cdr3_aa: CASSPSGTAYEQYF
j_call: TRBJ1-1; clone_size: few; d_call: TRBD1; v_call: TRBV6-5; cdr3_nt: TGTGCCAGCAGTTACCTCTCGGGACAGAGGAACACTGAAGCTTTCTTT; cdr3_aa: CASSYLSGQRNTEAFF
j_call: TRBJ1-5; clone_size: -; d_call: -; v_call: TRBV5-1; cdr3_nt: TGCGCCAGCAGCCTAGGAGGTGACTATCAGCCCCAGCATTTT; cdr3_aa: CASSLGGDYQPQHF
j_call: TRBJ2-7; clone_size: -; d_call: TRBD2; v_call: TRBV7-9; cdr3_nt: TGTGCCAGCAGCCCTGGACTAGCGGGAGCCTACGAGCAGTACTTC; cdr3_aa: CASSPGLAGAYEQYF
j_call: TRBJ2-1; clone_size: -; d_call: TRBD2; v_call: TRBV5-1; cdr3_nt: TGCGCCAGCAGCTTGGCCCCCCTAGCGGGGGGGCGGAGTGAGCAGTTCTTC; cdr3_aa: CASSLAPLAGGRSEQFF
j_call: TRBJ1-2; clone_size: -; d_call: TRBD1; v_call: TRBV19; cdr3_nt: TGTGCCAGTAGTAGGACAGGCGTTATTAACTATGGCTACACCTTC; cdr3_aa: CASSRTGVINYGYTF
j_call: TRBJ1-1; clone_size: -; d_call: TRBD1; v_call: TRBV15; cdr3_nt: TGTGCCACCAGCGCCCGACAGGGGGGAGGGACTGAAGCTTTCTTT; cdr3_aa: CATSARQGGGTEAFF
j_call: TRBJ2-1; clone_size: -; d_call: TRBD1; v_call: TRBV5-1; cdr3_nt: TGCGCCAGCAGCTTGCTACAGGGGAGCTCCTACAATGAGCAGTTCTTC; cdr3_aa: CASSLLQGSSYNEQFF
j_call: TRBJ2-3; clone_size: -; d_call: -; v_call: TRBV5-1; cdr3_nt: TGCGCCAGCAGCTTGGATAGCGCTCAGAATACGCAGTATTTT; cdr3_aa: CASSLDSAQNTQYF
j_call: TRBJ1-4; clone_size: -; d_call: -; v_call: TRBV13; cdr3_nt: TGTGCCAGCAGCCAAATTAACCCCAATGAAAAACTGTTTTTT; cdr3_aa: CASSQINPNEKLFF
j_call: TRBJ2-3; clone_size: -; d_call: TRBD2; v_call: TRBV27; cdr3_nt: TGTGCCAGCAGTTTAATCGCGGGAGGGCCCGGAGATACGCAGTATTTT; cdr3_aa: CASSLIAGGPGDTQYF
j_call: TRBJ1-5; clone_size: -; d_call: TRBD1; v_call: TRBV19; cdr3_nt: TGTGCCAGTAGTATCCAACAGGGGGGCCGTAATCAGCCCCAGCATTTT; cdr3_aa: CASSIQQGGRNQPQHF
j_call: TRBJ2-5; clone_size: -; d_call: -; v_call: TRBV21-1; cdr3_nt: TGTGCCAGCAGCCGCCCGGGACTAGCGGGTGAGCAGTACTTC; cdr3_aa: CASSRPGLAGEQYF
j_call: TRBJ1-1; clone_size: -; d_call: -; v_call: TRBV7-3; cdr3_nt: TGTGCCAGCAGTAGAGGGACACTGAACACTGAAGCTTTCTTT; cdr3_aa: CASSRGTLNTEAFF
j_call: TRBJ2-7; clone_size: -; d_call: TRBD1; v_call: TRBV18; cdr3_nt: TGTGCCAGCTCACCCGGGACAGGGAACTACGAGCAGTACTTC; cdr3_aa: CASSPGTGNYEQYF
j_call: TRBJ2-2; clone_size: -; d_call: -; v_call: TRBV2; cdr3_nt: TGTGCCAGCAGTGTGGGGCAGGGGTGGATCACCGGGGAGCTGTTTTTT; cdr3_aa: CASSVGQGWITGELFF
j_call: TRBJ1-1; clone_size: -; d_call: -; v_call: TRBV6-5; cdr3_nt: TGTGCCAGCACTAAAAGCCCCAGTAACACTGAAGCTTTCTTT; cdr3_aa: CASTKSPSNTEAFF
j_call: TRBJ1-1; clone_size: -; d_call: -; v_call: TRBV7-2; cdr3_nt: TGTGCCAGCAGCTTATTTATAGGGGCATTGTACACTGAAGCTTTCTTT; cdr3_aa: CASSLFIGALYTEAFF
j_call: TRBJ1-3; clone_size: many; d_call: TRBD1; v_call: TRBV19; cdr3_nt: TGTGCCAGTAGGGGACAGGGGGTGGCTGGAAACACCATATATTTT; cdr3_aa: CASRGQGVAGNTIYF
j_call: TRBJ2-7; clone_size: -; d_call: TRBD1; v_call: TRBV19; cdr3_nt: TGTGCCAGTAGATCATCCGGGACAGCTTTATCCTACGAGCAGTACTTC; cdr3_aa: CASRSSGTALSYEQYF
j_call: TRBJ1-3; clone_size: -; d_call: -; v_call: TRBV5-1; cdr3_nt: TGCGCCAGCAGCTTGGAATCGCTGGGCTCTGGAAACACCATATATTTT; cdr3_aa: CASSLESLGSGNTIYF
j_call: TRBJ2-2; clone_size: -; d_call: -; v_call: TRBV30; cdr3_nt: TGTGCCTGGAGTGACCTCACCGGGGAGCTGTTTTTT; cdr3_aa: CAWSDLTGELFF
j_call: TRBJ2-1; clone_size: -; d_call: TRBD1; v_call: TRBV2; cdr3_nt: TGTGCCAGCGAGACAGGGGCCTACAATGAGCAGTTCTTC; cdr3_aa: CASETGAYNEQFF
j_call: TRBJ1-3; clone_size: few; d_call: -; v_call: TRBV6-6; cdr3_nt: TGTGCCAGCAGTACCATGGGGGGTTCTGGAAACACCATATATTTT; cdr3_aa: CASSTMGGSGNTIYF
j_call: TRBJ2-7; clone_size: -; d_call: -; v_call: TRBV6-6; cdr3_nt: TGTGCCATTCAGTCCAGTAACTCCTACGAGCAGTACTTC; cdr3_aa: CAIQSSNSYEQYF
j_call: TRBJ2-7; clone_size: -; d_call: -; v_call: TRBV11-2; cdr3_nt: TGTGCCAGCAGCTTCCCCGAAGGGCCGCCCTACGAGCAGTACTTC; cdr3_aa: CASSFPEGPPYEQYF
j_call: TRBJ2-7; clone_size: -; d_call: -; v_call: TRBV29-1; cdr3_nt: TGCAGCGTTGAAGATCTAAGCGAGCAGTACTTC; cdr3_aa: CSVEDLSEQYF
j_call: TRBJ2-7; clone_size: -; d_call: -; v_call: TRBV7-9; cdr3_nt: TGTGCCAGCACTTCCGGGATAGGCGAGCAGTACTTC; cdr3_aa: CASTSGIGEQYF
j_call: TRBJ1-2; clone_size: -; d_call: -; v_call: TRBV19; cdr3_nt: TGTGCCAGTACCTTTTCAGCGACCAACTATGGCTACACCTTC; cdr3_aa: CASTFSATNYGYTF
j_call: TRBJ1-2; clone_size: -; d_call: TRBD1; v_call: TRBV14; cdr3_nt: TGTGCCAGCAGCCACCACAGGGGCCTGGGGTATGGCTACACCTTC; cdr3_aa: CASSHHRGLGYGYTF
j_call: TRBJ1-2; clone_size: -; d_call: -; v_call: TRBV9; cdr3_nt: TGTGCCAGCAGGTCGCTCTCGCGGGAAGGCTATGGCTACACCTTC; cdr3_aa: CASRSLSREGYGYTF
j_call: TRBJ2-2; clone_size: -; d_call: -; v_call: TRBV4-3; cdr3_nt: TGCGCCAGCAGCCCCCGCGTGAGTGGCACCGGGGAGCTGTTTTTT; cdr3_aa: CASSPRVSGTGELFF
j_call: TRBJ2-6; clone_size: -; d_call: -; v_call: TRBV7-2; cdr3_nt: TGTGCCAGCAGCTCCGGAAAATCCTACTCTGGGGCCAACGTCCTGACTTTC; cdr3_aa: CASSSGKSYSGANVLTF
j_call: TRBJ2-7; clone_size: once; d_call: -; v_call: TRBV7-9; cdr3_nt: TGTGCCAGCAGCTCCACAACCTACGAGCAGTACTTC; cdr3_aa: CASSSTTYEQYF